The sample holds one count of the clone carrying this TCR beta chain. A read error may be the cause here, since a much bigger clone is one base away. These data are taken from a study of T cells in Graves' hyperthyroidism and ophthalmopathy. The source material, RNA transcripts, was used to amplify TCR beta CDR3 regions. TCR CDR3 regions were first amplified by RT-PCR with HTBI primers. TCRdb processed the multiplex PCR reads anew with MiXCR; each CDR3 protein has one entry. The data hold about 640,000 distinct CDR3 sequences, with about a fifth observed a single time. The CDR3 has 15 residues. Germline CDR1 is MNHNS and CDR2 is SASEGT.

This chain links TRBV6-1 with TRBJ2-7; 7 bases line up with TRBD1. The receptor's source is a man aged 30-40 years with Graves' ophthalmopathy. The sequenced material came from blood. The CDR3 region has the DNA TGTGCCAGCAGTGAAGCGATGGGACAGCCCTACGACCAGTACTTC. Protein product: CASSEAMGQPYDQYF.